These 8 T cell receptor beta chains were all obtained from the same sample, sequenced in a study of beta chain features in type 1 diabetes. Every bit of the isolated RNA underwent reverse transcription, so sequencing read expressed TCRB transcripts. Produced via immunoSEQ multiplex PCR; TCRdb's table is partial and in-frame only. The sample carries roughly 380,000 clones, around 19% recorded once. Material for sequencing was naive CD4+ T cells from blood. Receptors originate from a woman aged 18-35 years in good health.

The V and J genes are TRBV5-4 and TRBJ1-1; 7 bases match TRBD1. The CDR3 spans 15 residues. V shed 4 bases, J shed 4 bases, and the junction held 10 bases outside the gene matches. The germline CDR1 and CDR2 sequences are SGHNT and YYREEE (reference sequence). CDR3 bases: TGTGCCAGCAGCCTCGCCCACAGGGGCCCCACTGAAGCTTTCTTT. Translated, it gives CASSLAHRGPTEAFF.

This clone was observed a handful of times. This rearrangement joins TRBV30 to TRBJ1-1, with TRBD1 as a possible D gene (5 bases). Trimming took off 2 bases at V and 3 bases at J, with 10 bases between the two ends. The CDR3 length is 13 residues. Germline V lookup: CDR1 GTSNPN, CDR2 SVGIG (reference sequence). The CDR3: CAWSPGYYTEAFF. CDR3 bases: TGTGCCTGGAGTCCAGGGTACTACACTGAAGCTTTCTTT.

This clone was counted between two and nine times. The V gene is TRBV4-1, the J gene TRBJ2-7; a weak D match, TRBD2 (5 bases). The CDR3 runs to 15 residues. Germline assignment: CDR1 MGHRA and CDR2 YSYEKL. The V end lost 3 bases, the J end lost 0 bases, and 12 bases lay between the germline ends. The CDR3 region is CASSQGRTSSYEQYF. In DNA form, the CDR3 reads TGCGCCAGCAGCCAGGGAAGGACTTCCTCCTACGAGCAGTACTTC.

The sample holds a few counts of this clone. At one boundary the junction diverges from the germline segment, which might be a read error. The chain joins TRBV6-1 to TRBJ1-1; tentatively, D is TRBD1 (5 bases). Per the germline V gene, CDR1 is MNHNS and CDR2 is SASEGT. The CDR3 runs 12 residues. CDR3 DNA: TGTGCCAGCAGGGACCTTGGGACTGTAGCTTTCTTT. This codes for CASRDLGTVAFF.

The chain employs TRBV15 and TRBJ2-7; 10 positions agree with TRBD2. Looked up from germline, CDR1 is LNHNV and CDR2 is YYDKDF (reference sequence). This CDR3 contains 14 residues. Trimming cost V 5 bases and J 4 bases; bases outside gene matches: 5. CDR3 nucleotides: TGTGCCACCAGCCGAGCGGGAGGGCCTTACGAGCAGTACTTC. Translating it yields CATSRAGGPYEQYF.

J is TRBJ2-7 and V is TRBV7-9; the match to TRBD1 covers 8 bases. The CDR3 has 14 residues. Germline V gives CDR1 SEHNR, CDR2 FQNEAQ (reference sequence). J was trimmed by 7 bases and V by 1 base; bases with no gene match: 6. The CDR3 here is CASSLEGTGREQYF. The CDR3 DNA follows: TGTGCCAGCAGCTTAGAAGGGACAGGCCGGGAGCAGTACTTC.

CDR3 bases: TGTGCCAGCCGCCGGGATGAGGGAGCTTTCTTT. It codes for CASRRDEGAFF. The chain joins TRBV2 to TRBJ1-1; D unclear. Germline lookup yields CDR1 SNHLY and CDR2 FYNNEI. Trimming took off 8 bases at V and 10 bases at J, with 14 bases between the two ends. CDR3 length: 11 amino acids. The entire variable domain, with the rest obtained from reference TRBV2 and TRBJ1-1, is as follows: EPEVTQTPSHQVTQMGQEVILRCVPISNHLYFYWYRQILGQKVEFLVSFYNNEISEKSEIFDDQFSVERPDGSNFTLKIRSTKLEDSAMYFCASRRDEGAFFGQGTRLTVV.

The genes are TRBV5-1 and TRBJ1-1; 9 nucleotides match TRBD1. The ends lost 0 bases at V and 10 bases at J; junction bases unmatched: 7. This CDR3 region has 14 residues. Germline-derived CDR1 and CDR2 are SGHRS and YFSETQ. The CDR3 is CASSLADRGGRAFF. The CDR3 DNA follows: TGCGCCAGCAGCTTGGCCGACAGGGGGGGCCGAGCTTTCTTT. Variable domain in full (rest from reference TRBV5-1 and TRBJ1-1): KAGVTQTPRYLIKTRGQQVTLSCSPISGHRSVSWYQQTPGQGLQFLFEYFSETQRNKGNFPGRFSGRQFSNSRSEMNVSTLELGDSALYLCASSLADRGGRAFFGQGTRLTVV.